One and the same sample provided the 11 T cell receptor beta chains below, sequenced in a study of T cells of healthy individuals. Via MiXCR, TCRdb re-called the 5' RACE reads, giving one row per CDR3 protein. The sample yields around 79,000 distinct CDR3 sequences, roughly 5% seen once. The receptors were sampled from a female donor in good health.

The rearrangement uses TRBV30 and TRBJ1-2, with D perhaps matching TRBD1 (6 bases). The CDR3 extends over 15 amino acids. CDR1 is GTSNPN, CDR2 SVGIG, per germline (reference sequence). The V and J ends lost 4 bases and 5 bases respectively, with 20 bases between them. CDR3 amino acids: CAWTLNWGTPYGYTF. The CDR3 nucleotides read TGTGCCTGGACCCTGAATTGGGGGACACCATATGGCTACACCTTC.

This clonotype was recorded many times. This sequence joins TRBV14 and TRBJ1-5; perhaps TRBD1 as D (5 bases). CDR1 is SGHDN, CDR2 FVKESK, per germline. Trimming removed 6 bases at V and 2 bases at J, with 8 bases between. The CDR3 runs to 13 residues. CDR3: CASSWGGNQPQHF. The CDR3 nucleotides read TGTGCCAGCAGTTGGGGGGGCAATCAGCCCCAGCATTTT. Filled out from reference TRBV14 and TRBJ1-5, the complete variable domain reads EAGVTQFPSHSVIEKGQTVTLRCDPISGHDNLYWYRRVMGKEIKFLLHFVKESKQDESGMPNNRFLAERTGGTYSTLKVQPAELEDSGVYFCASSWGGNQPQHFGDGTRLSIL.

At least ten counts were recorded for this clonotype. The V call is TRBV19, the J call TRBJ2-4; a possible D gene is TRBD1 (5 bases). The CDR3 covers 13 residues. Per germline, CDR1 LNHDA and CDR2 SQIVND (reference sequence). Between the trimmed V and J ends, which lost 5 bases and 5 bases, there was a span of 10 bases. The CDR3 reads CASSPRQQNIQYF. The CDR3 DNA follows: TGTGCCAGTAGTCCCCGACAGCAAAACATTCAGTACTTC.

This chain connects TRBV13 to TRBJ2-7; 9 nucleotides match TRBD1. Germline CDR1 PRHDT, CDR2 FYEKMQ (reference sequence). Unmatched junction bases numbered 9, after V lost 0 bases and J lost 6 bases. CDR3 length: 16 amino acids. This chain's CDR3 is CASSLGEPGQGSEQYF. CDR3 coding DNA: TGTGCCAGCAGCTTAGGTGAACCGGGACAGGGCTCCGAGCAGTACTTC.

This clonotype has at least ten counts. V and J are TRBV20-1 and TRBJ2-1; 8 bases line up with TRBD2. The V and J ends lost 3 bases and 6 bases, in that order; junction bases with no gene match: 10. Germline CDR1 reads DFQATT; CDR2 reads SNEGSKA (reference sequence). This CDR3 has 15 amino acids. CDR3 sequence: CSARGTRTELNEQFF. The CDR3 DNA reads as TGCAGTGCTAGGGGGACTAGAACAGAGCTCAATGAGCAGTTCTTC.

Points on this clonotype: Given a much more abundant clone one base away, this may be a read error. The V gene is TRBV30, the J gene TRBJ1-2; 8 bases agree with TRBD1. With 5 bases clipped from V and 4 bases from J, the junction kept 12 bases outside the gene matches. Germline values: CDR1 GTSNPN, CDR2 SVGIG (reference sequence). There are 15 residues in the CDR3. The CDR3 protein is CAWGPGQASFYGYTF. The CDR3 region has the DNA TGTGCCTGGGGACCGGGACAGGCGAGCTTCTATGGCTACACCTTC.

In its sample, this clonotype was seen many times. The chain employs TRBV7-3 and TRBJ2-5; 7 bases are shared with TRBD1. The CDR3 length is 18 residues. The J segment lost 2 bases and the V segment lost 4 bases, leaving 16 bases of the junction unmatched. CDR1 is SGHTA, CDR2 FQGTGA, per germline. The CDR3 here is CASSSSIQTGWGQETQYF. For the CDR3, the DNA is TGTGCCAGCAGCTCCTCGATACAGACAGGGTGGGGACAAGAGACCCAGTACTTC.

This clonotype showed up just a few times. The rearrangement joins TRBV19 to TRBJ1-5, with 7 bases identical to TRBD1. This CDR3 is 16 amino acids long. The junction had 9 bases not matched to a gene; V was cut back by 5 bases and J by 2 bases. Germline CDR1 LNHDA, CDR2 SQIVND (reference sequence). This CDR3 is CASSPYRGGGNQPQHF. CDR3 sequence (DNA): TGTGCCAGTAGTCCCTACAGGGGTGGTGGCAATCAGCCCCAGCATTTT.

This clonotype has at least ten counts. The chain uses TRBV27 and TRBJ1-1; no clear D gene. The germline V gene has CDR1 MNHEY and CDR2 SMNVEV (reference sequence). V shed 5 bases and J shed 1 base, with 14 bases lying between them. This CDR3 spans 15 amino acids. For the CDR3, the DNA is TGTGCCAGCAGTCCAGCGGGCTCCCCGAACACTGAAGCTTTCTTT. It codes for CASSPAGSPNTEAFF.

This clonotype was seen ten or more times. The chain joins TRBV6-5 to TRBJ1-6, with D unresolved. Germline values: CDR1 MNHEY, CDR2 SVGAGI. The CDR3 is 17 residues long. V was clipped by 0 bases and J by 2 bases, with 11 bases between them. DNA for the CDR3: TGTGCCAGCAGTTACTCGCCGACACTGGCCTATAATTCACCCCTCCACTTT. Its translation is CASSYSPTLAYNSPLHF.

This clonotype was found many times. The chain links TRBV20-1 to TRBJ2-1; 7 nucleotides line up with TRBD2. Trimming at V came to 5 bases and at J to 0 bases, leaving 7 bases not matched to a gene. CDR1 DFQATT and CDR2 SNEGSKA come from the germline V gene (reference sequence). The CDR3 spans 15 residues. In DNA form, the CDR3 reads TGCAGTGCTCGCTTTACGGGGGGCTCCTACAATGAGCAGTTCTTC. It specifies CSARFTGGSYNEQFF.